This T cell receptor beta chain was identified during a study of blood T cell repertoires in COVID-19. Study at large: The study drew acute and convalescent COVID-19 samples from the United States, Italy and Spain.

In the authors' methods: The assay estimated nucleated cells by amplifying reference gene primers. The protocol was immunoSEQ multiplex PCR, while the TCRdb copy is restricted to in-frame clones and leaves out a portion. V and J calls and clone size are given by that table; D and trimming were obtained from the DNA. This sample has some 120,000 clones, with roughly 90% found just once. CDR3 length: 15 amino acids. Per the germline V gene, CDR1 is SGHRS and CDR2 is YFSETQ. With V trimmed by 4 bases and J by 0 bases, 3 bases remained unmatched. The clonotype originates from a man aged 50-59 years with acute or convalescent COVID-19. The material sequenced was peripheral blood. This rearrangement joins TRBV5-1 to TRBJ2-2, with 7 bases aligning to TRBD1. CDR3 bases: TGCGCCAGCAGCCATGGGACAGCGAACACCGGGGAGCTGTTTTTT. Translated, it gives CASSHGTANTGELFF.